Listed here are 10 T cell receptor beta chains from one sample, sequenced in a study of human T cells and chemical hapten exposure. This sample's time point: patch test 1, 2 weeks after DPC sensitization. The treatment was: therapeutic diphenylcyclopropenone sensitization with weekly scalp DPC. TCRdb passed the RACE reads through MiXCR, listing each CDR3 protein once. The table shows 340,000 or so distinct CDR3 sequences, with approximately 6.3% occurring only once. Sequenced here: whole blood, sampled in connection with sensitization to the hapten diphenylcyclopropenone (DPC). The receptors originated from a young woman with alopecia areata. Some clones in this sample may be carry-over from other donors' samples.

V usage is TRBV6-1 and J usage is TRBJ1-1; 7 nucleotides match TRBD1. The CDR3 length is 14 residues. Per the germline V gene, CDR1 is MNHNS and CDR2 is SASEGT. V shed 5 bases and J 4 bases; nucleotides not matched to a gene: 7. The chain's CDR3 is CASSRIEGATEAFF. Written as DNA, the CDR3 is TGTGCCAGCAGTCGCATAGAGGGGGCCACTGAAGCTTTCTTT.

This chain uses TRBV10-3 with TRBJ2-6; 9 bases line up with TRBD1. In germline, CDR1 is ENHRY, CDR2 SYGVKD. The CDR3 loop spans 17 amino acids. V dropped 5 bases and J dropped 0; count of bases not matched to a gene: 5. The CDR3 loop reads CAISSGTGISGANVLTF. Here the CDR3 DNA reads TGTGCCATCAGTTCCGGGACAGGGATCTCTGGGGCCAACGTCCTGACTTTC.

This clonotype was seen at least ten times. The chain employs TRBV6-4 and TRBJ2-2, with D unclear. This CDR3 region has 13 residues. Trimming stripped 2 bases from V and 3 bases from J, with 4 bases between. Germline V gives CDR1 MRHNA, CDR2 SNTAGT. CDR3 DNA: TGTGCCAGCAGTGACGGGCACACCGGGGAGCTGTTTTTT. Protein product: CASSDGHTGELFF.

This clonotype was recorded many times. V gene TRBV29-1 combines with J gene TRBJ1-1, with unresolved D. Trimming shortened V by 6 bases and J by 11 bases, and 19 bases separated the two germline ends. The CDR3 covers 12 residues. Germline CDR1 and CDR2: SQVTM and ANQGSEA. CDR3 nucleotide sequence: TGCAGCGTCGTACACGACGGTCGTGCGGCTTTCTTT. Its translation: CSVVHDGRAAFF.

V is TRBV6-7 and J is TRBJ2-5, with D tentatively TRBD1 (5 bases). TRBV6-7 is an ORF for which the function is uncertain. The V and J ends lost 6 bases and 1 base respectively, with 15 bases between them. The CDR3 is 15 amino acids. CDR3 region: CASSPTRGSQETQYF. Here the CDR3 DNA reads TGTGCCAGCAGCCCCACAAGGGGATCCCAAGAGACCCAGTACTTC.

Only a few counts were recorded for this clonotype. V usage is TRBV3-1 and J usage is TRBJ2-3; D not resolved. V was shortened by 1 base and J by 5 bases, with 7 bases between the two germline ends. This CDR3 is 13 amino acids long. The germline V gene encodes CDR1 LGHDT and CDR2 YNNKEL (reference sequence). In DNA form, the CDR3 reads TGTGCCAGCAGCCAAGGCGAGAAAGATACGCAGTATTTT. Its translation is CASSQGEKDTQYF.

There are many counts of this clonotype. The chain is built from TRBV7-2 and TRBJ2-7, with a weak D call TRBD1 (6 bases). V lost 1 base, J lost 0 bases, and 10 bases lay in between. Germline-derived CDR1 and CDR2 are SGHTA and FQGNSA. This CDR3 spans 15 amino acids. The CDR3, as DNA: TGTGCCAGCAGCTTAGGCACAGGGTTCTCCTACGAGCAGTACTTC. Protein sequence: CASSLGTGFSYEQYF.

The chain uses TRBV20-1 and TRBJ2-7, with a possible D match to TRBD1 (5 bases). CDR1 and CDR2 (germline): DFQATT, SNEGSKA (reference sequence). This CDR3 contains 14 residues. The V end was cut by 5 bases, the J end by 0 bases, with 14 bases between. DNA for the CDR3: TGCAGTGCTCTTAGACAGCTCCTCTCCTACGAGCAGTACTTC. Translation: CSALRQLLSYEQYF.

This clonotype came up a few times. V gene TRBV7-9 combines with J gene TRBJ1-5; D gene ambiguous. Germline V gives CDR1 SEHNR, CDR2 FQNEAQ (reference sequence). This CDR3 has 15 amino acids. Trimming stripped 4 bases from V and 0 bases from J, with 10 bases between. The CDR3 region is CASSSTQNSNQPQHF. CDR3 coding DNA: TGTGCCAGCAGCTCCACGCAGAATAGCAATCAGCCCCAGCATTTT.

On this clonotype: A much larger clone differs from this one at a single base, so this may be a read error. The V and J genes are TRBV12-3 or TRBV12-4 and TRBJ2-3; tentatively, D is TRBD1 (5 bases). The germline V and J ends were trimmed by 0 bases and 4 bases, with 14 bases remaining between them. The CDR3 runs 16 residues. The CDR3 coding sequence is TGTGCCAGCAGTTTAGCGCATTCCAGGGTTGCAGATACGCAGTATTTT. Translated, it gives CASSLAHSRVADTQYF.